The 3 T cell receptor beta chains below were found in one sample sequenced in a study of blood T cell repertoires in COVID-19. Method: immunoSEQ multiplex PCR; TCRdb's copy keeps in-frame clones and lacks some. The repertoire includes a few hundred thousand clones, approximately 90% of them detected once, and about 6% sits in the top ten. The sample was PBMCs or T cells enriched from blood (not recorded which). The receptors stem from a woman younger than 45 who had recovered from COVID-19.

The chain employs TRBV4-1 and TRBJ2-3; a weak D match, TRBD2 (6 bases). In germline, CDR1 is MGHRA, CDR2 YSYEKL. Trimming cost V 2 bases and J 2 bases, with 20 bases left between them. This CDR3 region has 18 residues. The CDR3 loop reads CASSQRWARDSATDTQYF. In DNA form, the CDR3 reads TGCGCCAGCAGCCAACGTTGGGCCCGGGACTCCGCCACAGATACGCAGTATTTT.

V gene TRBV30 combines with J gene TRBJ1-6, with a weak D call TRBD1 (6 bases). From germline, CDR1 is GTSNPN and CDR2 SVGIG (reference sequence). This CDR3 has 17 amino acids. V was cut by 1 base and J by 0 bases, with 13 bases left in between. The CDR3 is CAWSADRLSSYNSPLHF. The CDR3 nucleotides are TGTGCCTGGAGTGCAGACAGGTTGAGCTCCTATAATTCACCCCTCCACTTT.

The chain is built from TRBV19 and TRBJ1-2, with 7 bases matching TRBD1. Germline CDR1 LNHDA, CDR2 SQIVND (reference sequence). The CDR3 totals 16 residues. The J segment lost 1 base and the V segment lost 2 bases, leaving 7 bases of the junction unmatched. This CDR3 is CASSIFSGTVNYGYTF. CDR3 coding DNA: TGTGCCAGTAGTATATTCTCTGGGACAGTTAACTATGGCTACACCTTC. Together with reference TRBV19 and TRBJ1-2, the CDR3 gives the full variable domain: DGGITQSPKYLFRKEGQNVTLSCEQNLNHDAMYWYRQDPGQGLRLIYYSQIVNDFQKGDIAEGYSVSREKKESFPLTVTSAQKNPTAFYLCASSIFSGTVNYGYTFGSGTRLTVV.